Listed below are T cell receptor beta chains from one sample, sequenced in a study of CD8+ T cells in alopecia areata. The assay was immunoSEQ multiplex PCR, and TCRdb's table has in-frame clones only and misses some. The repertoire consists of about 200,000 clones, with approximately 67% occurring once and the leading ten covering roughly 1.3%. This specimen was CD4+ T cells sorted from blood, taken around week 50, from a patient treated with tofacitinib. Receptor source: a human donor with alopecia areata. Both conserved end residues are part of each CDR3. A D gene is named only where the DNA matches it firmly. Only some rows state a clone size, as once, few, many or a class for expanded clones.

cdr3_aa,cdr3_nt,d_call,v_call,j_call,clone_size
CAWRMTAGANVLTF,TGTGCCTGGAGGATGACCGCTGGGGCCAACGTCCTGACTTTC,-,TRBV30,TRBJ2-6,-
CSASPPGTEAFF,TGCAGCGCAAGCCCTCCGGGCACTGAAGCTTTCTTT,-,TRBV29-1,TRBJ1-1,few
CASSFEGPGTDTQYF,TGTGCCAGCAGCTTCGAGGGACCAGGCACAGATACGCAGTATTTT,-,TRBV7-9,TRBJ2-3,few
CASSLDKNTEAFF,TGCGCCAGCAGCTTGGACAAGAACACTGAAGCTTTCTTT,-,TRBV5-1,TRBJ1-1,-
CAWSVGGCGYTF,TGTGCCTGGAGTGTAGGCGGGTGTGGCTACACCTTC,-,TRBV30,TRBJ1-2,-
CAWSLGRFGYTF,TGTGCCTGGAGTCTTGGGCGTTTCGGCTACACCTTC,-,TRBV30,TRBJ1-2,-
CASSLGTGDEQYF,TGTGCCAGCAGCTTAGGGACAGGGGACGAGCAGTACTTC,TRBD1,TRBV7-3,TRBJ2-7,-
CASSFSGGAYEQYF,TGTGCCAGCAGCTTTTCTGGGGGGGCGTACGAGCAGTACTTC,-,TRBV13,TRBJ2-7,-
CSAKSGNGYTF,TGCAGTGCTAAATCAGGGAATGGCTACACCTTC,-,TRBV20-1,TRBJ1-2,few
CASSRTGGGYEQYF,TGTGCCAGCAGCCGGACAGGGGGAGGCTACGAGCAGTACTTC,TRBD1,TRBV14,TRBJ2-7,-
CSTHFFRGRGNQPQHF,TGCAGCACCCATTTTTTCCGGGGAAGGGGCAATCAGCCCCAGCATTTT,-,TRBV29-1,TRBJ1-5,-
CASSPRGWTEAFF,TGTGCCAGCAGCCCCCGCGGTTGGACTGAAGCTTTCTTT,-,TRBV7-2,TRBJ1-1,-
CASSVEQAKAFF,TGTGCCAGCAGCGTAGAGCAGGCCAAAGCTTTCTTT,-,TRBV9,TRBJ1-1,once
CSVAGVGQPQHF,TGCAGCGTTGCGGGGGTTGGTCAGCCCCAGCATTTT,-,TRBV29-1,TRBJ1-5,-
CASSLGAGDNEQFF,TGCGCCAGCAGTCTCGGGGCCGGGGACAATGAGCAGTTCTTC,-,TRBV5-1,TRBJ2-1,-
CASSLMGGHEQFF,TGTGCCAGCAGCTTAATGGGGGGCCATGAGCAGTTCTTC,-,TRBV7-2,TRBJ2-1,medium-sized
CASTRGQGLPYEQYF,TGTGCCAGCACCCGGGGACAGGGGCTCCCCTACGAGCAGTACTTC,TRBD1,TRBV6-1,TRBJ2-7,-
CAWADTFYGYTF,TGTGCCTGGGCGGACACCTTCTATGGCTACACCTTC,-,TRBV30,TRBJ1-2,-
CASSYEVMGADTQYF,TGTGCCAGCAGTTACGAGGTGATGGGTGCAGATACGCAGTATTTT,-,TRBV6-6,TRBJ2-3,-
CASSPGRDNYGYTF,TGTGCCAGCTCACCAGGACGGGATAACTATGGCTACACCTTC,-,TRBV18,TRBJ1-2,once
CRGDGEGGYTF,TGCAGGGGGGACGGCGAGGGTGGCTACACCTTC,-,TRBV29-1,TRBJ1-2,-
CASSRIPNSPLHF,TGTGCCAGCAGTAGAATTCCTAATTCACCCCTCCACTTT,-,TRBV2,TRBJ1-6,-
CAWSAQLNTGELFF,TGTGCCTGGAGTGCCCAGCTTAACACCGGGGAGCTGTTTTTT,-,TRBV30,TRBJ2-2,-
CASSPNGQGVYEQYF,TGTGCCAGCTCACCAAACGGACAGGGGGTCTACGAGCAGTACTTC,TRBD1,TRBV18,TRBJ2-7,-
CSATGRGLYSEQYF,TGCAGCGCGACCGGCAGGGGCCTATACAGCGAGCAGTACTTC,-,TRBV29-1,TRBJ2-7,few